The sequence of this T cell receptor beta chain was determined in a study of blood T cell repertoires in COVID-19. Study background: Both acute and convalescent COVID-19 samples were obtained from the United States, Italy and Spain. The analysed material was cDNA or gDNA that came from T cells, B-cell-depleted T cells, or PBMCs.

The authors' processing: Scientists estimated how many nucleated cells there were by amplifying reference gene primers. TCRdb's copy holds only in-frame clones and misses some; the assay was immunoSEQ multiplex PCR. V, J and clone size were drawn from that table, and D and trimming were deduced from the DNA. The table shows 180,000 or so clones, with 85% to 90% occurring only once. V lost 4 bases to trimming and J lost 4 bases, with 11 bases between them. The CDR3 spans 14 residues. The V gene's germline CDR1 is LGHNA and CDR2 YNFKEQ. The rearrangement uses TRBV4-2 and TRBJ2-1; the D is unclear. The source of this sequence is a woman in her thirties with active or convalescent COVID-19. The source material was peripheral blood. CDR3 coding DNA: TGTGCCAGCAGCCCCGGCGGAGATTACAATGAGCAGTTCTTC. Its protein product is CASSPGGDYNEQFF.